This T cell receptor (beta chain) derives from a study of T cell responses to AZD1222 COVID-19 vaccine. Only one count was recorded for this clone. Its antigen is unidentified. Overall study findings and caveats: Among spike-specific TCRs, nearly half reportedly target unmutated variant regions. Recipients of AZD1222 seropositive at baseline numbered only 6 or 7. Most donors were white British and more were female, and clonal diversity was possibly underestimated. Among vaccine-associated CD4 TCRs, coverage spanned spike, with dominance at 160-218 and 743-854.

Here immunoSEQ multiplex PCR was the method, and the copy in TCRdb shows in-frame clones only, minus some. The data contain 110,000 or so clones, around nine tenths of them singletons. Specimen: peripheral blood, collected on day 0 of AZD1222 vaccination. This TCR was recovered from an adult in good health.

CDR3 sequence reads: CASSQGAAGGANTGELFF. The CDR3 nucleotides read TGCGCCAGCAGCCAAGGGGCGGCGGGAGGAGCGAACACCGGGGAGCTGTTTTTT. J is TRBJ2-2 and V is TRBV4-3; 8 nucleotides match TRBD2. CDR3 length: 18 residues. V trimming: 1 base; J trimming: 0 bases; junction bases outside the gene matches: 7. Looked up from germline, CDR1 is LGHNA and CDR2 is YSLEER.